The rows below give T cell receptor beta chains drawn from one sample of a study of blood T cell repertoires in COVID-19. Assay: immunoSEQ multiplex PCR; the TCRdb copy retains only in-frame clones and omits some. Of just over 300,000 clones in the sample, about 89% were seen once. Sequenced sample: PBMCs or T cells enriched from blood (not recorded which). Source of these receptors: a woman aged 40 to 50 who had recovered from COVID-19. The CDR3 runs from the conserved cysteine through the conserved F or W. Fields, in order: CDR3 protein, CDR3 DNA, clone size, J gene, V gene, D gene. A D gene is named only where the DNA matches it firmly. Part of the rows lack a size; the others show once, few, many or a class for expanded clones.

CDR3aa: CSASTAGYTF
CDR3nt: TGCAGTGCTAGTACAGCTGGCTACACCTTC
abundance: -
j_gene: TRBJ1-2
v_gene: TRBV20-1
d_gene: -

CDR3aa: CASSSTGVPGEQYF
CDR3nt: TGTGCCAGCAGCTCTACAGGGGTCCCTGGCGAGCAGTACTTC
abundance: -
j_gene: TRBJ2-7
v_gene: TRBV7-2
d_gene: TRBD1

CDR3aa: CASSLGGYEQYF
CDR3nt: TGTGCCAGCAGTTTGGGGGGCTACGAGCAGTACTTC
abundance: -
j_gene: TRBJ2-7
v_gene: TRBV28
d_gene: -

CDR3aa: CASSLRTGGSGNTIYF
CDR3nt: TGCGCCAGCAGCTTGCGGACAGGGGGCTCTGGAAACACCATATATTTT
abundance: once
j_gene: TRBJ1-3
v_gene: TRBV5-1
d_gene: TRBD1

CDR3aa: CASKDPGTGGWGQPQHF
CDR3nt: TGTGCCAGTAAAGACCCGGGGACAGGGGGGTGGGGTCAGCCCCAGCATTTT
abundance: -
j_gene: TRBJ1-5
v_gene: TRBV19
d_gene: TRBD1

CDR3aa: CASRPDRGRSYTEAFF
CDR3nt: TGTGCCAGTAGACCAGACAGGGGAAGATCATACACTGAAGCTTTCTTT
abundance: -
j_gene: TRBJ1-1
v_gene: TRBV19
d_gene: TRBD1

CDR3aa: CASSLDGQTQYF
CDR3nt: TGTGCCAGCAGCTTAGATGGCCAGACCCAGTACTTC
abundance: -
j_gene: TRBJ2-5
v_gene: TRBV11-3
d_gene: -

CDR3aa: CAWSVGAPNSPLHF
CDR3nt: TGTGCCTGGAGTGTTGGGGCCCCCAATTCACCCCTCCACTTT
abundance: -
j_gene: TRBJ1-6
v_gene: TRBV30
d_gene: -

CDR3aa: CASSQGGLGTGHSPLHF
CDR3nt: TGTGCCAGCAGCCAGGGGGGGCTGGGGACAGGTCATTCTCCCCTCCACTTT
abundance: once
j_gene: TRBJ1-6
v_gene: TRBV3-1/TRBV3-2
d_gene: TRBD1

CDR3aa: CASSIKSGHSYEQYF
CDR3nt: TGTGCCAGTAGTATTAAGAGCGGGCACTCCTACGAGCAGTACTTC
abundance: -
j_gene: TRBJ2-7
v_gene: TRBV19
d_gene: -

CDR3aa: CSAQGPNTEAFF
CDR3nt: TGCAGCGCTCAGGGTCCCAACACTGAAGCTTTCTTT
abundance: -
j_gene: TRBJ1-1
v_gene: TRBV29-1
d_gene: -

CDR3aa: CASSLPGGAGQAFF
CDR3nt: TGTGCCAGCAGTTTACCAGGAGGGGCGGGACAAGCTTTCTTT
abundance: once
j_gene: TRBJ1-1
v_gene: TRBV28
d_gene: -

CDR3aa: CASRALSPRGTEAFF
CDR3nt: TGTGCCAGCAGAGCCCTCAGCCCCAGGGGCACTGAAGCTTTCTTT
abundance: -
j_gene: TRBJ1-1
v_gene: TRBV6-5
d_gene: -

CDR3aa: CSVGGLDWADTQYF
CDR3nt: TGCAGCGTTGGAGGGTTAGATTGGGCAGATACGCAGTATTTT
abundance: -
j_gene: TRBJ2-3
v_gene: TRBV29-1
d_gene: -

CDR3aa: CASSLPPSGVNEQFF
CDR3nt: TGTGCCAGCAGCTTACCGCCTAGCGGGGTCAATGAGCAGTTCTTC
abundance: -
j_gene: TRBJ2-1
v_gene: TRBV7-9
d_gene: TRBD2

CDR3aa: CAIRDSFLVNTEAFF
CDR3nt: TGTGCCATCAGGGACAGTTTCCTTGTCAACACTGAAGCTTTCTTT
abundance: once
j_gene: TRBJ1-1
v_gene: TRBV10-3
d_gene: -

CDR3aa: CASRINRGGPYEQYF
CDR3nt: TGTGCCAGCAGGATTAACAGGGGAGGACCCTACGAGCAGTACTTC
abundance: -
j_gene: TRBJ2-7
v_gene: TRBV2
d_gene: -

CDR3aa: CASSQGLAGSSYNEQFF
CDR3nt: TGCGCCAGCAGCCAAGGACTAGCGGGCAGCTCCTACAATGAGCAGTTCTTC
abundance: -
j_gene: TRBJ2-1
v_gene: TRBV4-3
d_gene: TRBD2

CDR3aa: CASSDLTSGGPDTGELFF
CDR3nt: TGTGCCAGTTCCGACCTGACTAGCGGGGGGCCGGACACCGGGGAGCTGTTTTTT
abundance: -
j_gene: TRBJ2-2
v_gene: TRBV19
d_gene: TRBD2

CDR3aa: CASSQGLGGPNEQFF
CDR3nt: TGCGCCAGCAGCCAAGGTCTCGGGGGGCCTAATGAGCAGTTCTTC
abundance: -
j_gene: TRBJ2-1
v_gene: TRBV4-3
d_gene: -

CDR3aa: CASSSGGSYNEQFF
CDR3nt: TGTGCCAGCAGCTCAGGGGGCTCCTACAATGAGCAGTTCTTC
abundance: -
j_gene: TRBJ2-1
v_gene: TRBV7-3
d_gene: TRBD1

CDR3aa: CASSVRTGWNEQFF
CDR3nt: TGTGCCAGCAGTGTAAGGACAGGCTGGAATGAGCAGTTCTTC
abundance: -
j_gene: TRBJ2-1
v_gene: TRBV2
d_gene: TRBD1

CDR3aa: CASSPDRNSYEQYF
CDR3nt: TGTGCCAGTAGCCCCGACAGGAACTCCTACGAGCAGTACTTC
abundance: -
j_gene: TRBJ2-7
v_gene: TRBV19
d_gene: -

CDR3aa: CSVADRVTNEKLFF
CDR3nt: TGCAGCGTTGCGGACAGGGTAACTAATGAAAAACTGTTTTTT
abundance: -
j_gene: TRBJ1-4
v_gene: TRBV29-1
d_gene: TRBD1

CDR3aa: CASSNAGTGGSGANVLTF
CDR3nt: TGTGCCAGCTCAAACGCCGGGACAGGGGGCTCTGGGGCCAACGTCCTGACTTTC
abundance: -
j_gene: TRBJ2-6
v_gene: TRBV18
d_gene: TRBD1

CDR3aa: CATSRVGAKLSGANVLTF
CDR3nt: TGTGCCACCAGCAGGGTAGGGGCTAAACTCTCTGGGGCCAACGTCCTGACTTTC
abundance: few
j_gene: TRBJ2-6
v_gene: TRBV15
d_gene: -

CDR3aa: CASSIDKTSGSGGELFF
CDR3nt: TGTGCCAGTAGTATAGATAAGACTAGCGGGAGTGGCGGGGAGCTGTTTTTT
abundance: -
j_gene: TRBJ2-2
v_gene: TRBV19
d_gene: TRBD2

CDR3aa: CASSYGDKQTYEQYF
CDR3nt: TGTGCCAGCAGTTACGGGGACAAGCAAACCTACGAGCAGTACTTC
abundance: -
j_gene: TRBJ2-7
v_gene: TRBV6-6
d_gene: -

CDR3aa: CSVERGTGPNTGELFF
CDR3nt: TGCAGCGTTGAAAGGGGGACAGGGCCGAACACCGGGGAGCTGTTTTTT
abundance: -
j_gene: TRBJ2-2
v_gene: TRBV29-1
d_gene: TRBD1

CDR3aa: CAWTARGQGLPEAFF
CDR3nt: TGTGCCTGGACCGCCCGAGGACAGGGCTTGCCTGAAGCTTTCTTT
abundance: few
j_gene: TRBJ1-1
v_gene: TRBV30
d_gene: TRBD1

CDR3aa: CASSPGGDTQYF
CDR3nt: TGTGCCAGCAGCCCTGGAGGAGATACGCAGTATTTT
abundance: -
j_gene: TRBJ2-3
v_gene: TRBV7-9
d_gene: -

CDR3aa: CALRKRRAFAQYF
CDR3nt: TGTGCCCTCCGAAAGAGGAGAGCCTTTGCGCAGTATTTT
abundance: -
j_gene: TRBJ2-3
v_gene: TRBV3-1/TRBV3-2
d_gene: -

CDR3aa: CASSKVAVGIYSTDTQYF
CDR3nt: -
abundance: -
j_gene: TRBJ2-3
v_gene: TRBV21-1
d_gene: -